The source of this T cell receptor beta chain is a study of tumor-infiltrating lymphocytes in primary liver carcinoma. Study summary: Samples yielded about 3.5 to 7.5 million productive TCRbeta reads, similar across tissue types.

TCR beta cDNA was made from around 460 ng total RNA with a constant-region primer. Slightly modified ARM-PCR, run as three nested multiplex PCR rounds, produced the TCR beta libraries. Both of the initial two PCR rounds ran for approximately 11 cycles and employed TRBV1-TRBV30 forward primers alongside a C-beta reverse primer. TCRdb reprocessed the multiplex PCR reads with MiXCR, giving one entry per CDR3 protein. Here the sample spans about 200,000 distinct CDR3 sequences, less than 70% being singletons. V shed 7 bases and J shed 7 bases, with 18 bases lying between them. The germline V gene has CDR1 SGHVS and CDR2 FQNEAQ. The CDR3 has 14 residues. To note about this clonotype: Antigen: not known. A much larger clone lies one base from this, so it may be a read error.

Study conclusions and caveats: The top-250-clone fraction was significantly higher in tumors than in blood (p = 0.039).

Both blood RNA, taken from unsorted whole blood, and germline DNA were extracted. Patients were treatment-naive with chronic HBV infection. This TCR was sampled from a woman in her fifties or sixties with primary liver carcinoma and hepatitis B virus infection. The V and J genes are TRBV7-8 and TRBJ2-3; D is perhaps TRBD1 (6 bases). The sample was peripheral blood. The chain's CDR3 is CASNTTRGLNTQYF. CDR3 coding DNA: TGTGCCAGCAACACTACTAGGGGGTTAAATACGCAGTATTTT.